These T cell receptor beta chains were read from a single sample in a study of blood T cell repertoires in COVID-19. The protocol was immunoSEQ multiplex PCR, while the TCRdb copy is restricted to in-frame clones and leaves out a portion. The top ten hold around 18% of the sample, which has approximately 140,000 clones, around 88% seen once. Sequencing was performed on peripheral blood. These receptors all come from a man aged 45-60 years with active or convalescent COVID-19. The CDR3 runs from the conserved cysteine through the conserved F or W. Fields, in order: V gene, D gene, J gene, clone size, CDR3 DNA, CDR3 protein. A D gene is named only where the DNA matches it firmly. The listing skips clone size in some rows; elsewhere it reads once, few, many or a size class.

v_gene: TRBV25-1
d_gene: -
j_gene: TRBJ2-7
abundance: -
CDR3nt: TGTGCCAGCAGTGACCCCCGGTCGCCCGCACGCACCTACGAGCAGTACTTC
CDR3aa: CASSDPRSPARTYEQYF

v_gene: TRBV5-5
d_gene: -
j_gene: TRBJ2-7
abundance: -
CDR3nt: TGTGCCAGCAGCCAAATGACAGCCTTACCCTACGAGCAGTACTTC
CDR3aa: CASSQMTALPYEQYF

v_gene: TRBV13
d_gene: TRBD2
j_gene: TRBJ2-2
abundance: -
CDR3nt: TGTGCCAGCAGCTTACGGACTAGCGGGAGAAGCACCGGGGAGCTGTTTTTT
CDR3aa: CASSLRTSGRSTGELFF

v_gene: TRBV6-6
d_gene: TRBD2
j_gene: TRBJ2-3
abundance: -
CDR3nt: TGTGCCAGCAGTCCCGGGACTACCCGTGCTAGCACAGATACGCAGTATTTT
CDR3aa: CASSPGTTRASTDTQYF

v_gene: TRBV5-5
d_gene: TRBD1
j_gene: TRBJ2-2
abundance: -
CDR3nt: TGTGCCAGCAGCCCGGGACAGGTGAACACCGGGGAGCTGTTTTTT
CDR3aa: CASSPGQVNTGELFF

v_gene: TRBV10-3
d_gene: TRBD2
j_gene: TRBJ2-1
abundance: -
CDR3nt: TGTGCCATCAGTGAGACTAGCGGGAGTTTCCATGAGCAGTTCTTC
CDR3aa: CAISETSGSFHEQFF

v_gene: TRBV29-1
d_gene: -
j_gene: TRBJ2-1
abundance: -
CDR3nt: TGCAGCGTGGCCCCTCGAGGCTCCTACAATGAGCAGTTCTTC
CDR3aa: CSVAPRGSYNEQFF

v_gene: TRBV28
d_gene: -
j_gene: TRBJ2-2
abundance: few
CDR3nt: TGTGCCAGCAACTCAGGTCCAGGGGAGCTGTTTTTT
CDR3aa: CASNSGPGELFF

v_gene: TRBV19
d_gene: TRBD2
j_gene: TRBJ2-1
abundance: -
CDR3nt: TGTGCCAGTAGTATATTAGCTAGCGGGAGGGACAATGAGCAGTTCTTC
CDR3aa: CASSILASGRDNEQFF

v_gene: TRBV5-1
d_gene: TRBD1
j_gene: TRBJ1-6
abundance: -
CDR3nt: TGCGCCAGCAGCATAGACAGGGCAAATTCACCCCTCCACTTT
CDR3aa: CASSIDRANSPLHF

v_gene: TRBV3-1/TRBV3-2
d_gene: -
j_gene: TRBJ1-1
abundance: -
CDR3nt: TGTGCCAGCAGGGAAACAGGAGCAGCCTCTGAAGCTTTCTTT
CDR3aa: CASRETGAASEAFF

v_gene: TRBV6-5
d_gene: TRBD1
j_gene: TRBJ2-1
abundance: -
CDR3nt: TGTGCCAGCAGTTATGGTAGGACAGGGCCGTCCAATGAGCAGTTCTTC
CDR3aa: CASSYGRTGPSNEQFF

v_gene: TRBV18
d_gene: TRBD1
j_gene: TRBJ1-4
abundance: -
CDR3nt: TGTGCCAGCTCACTCTACAGGGGCTCGGAAGAAAAACTGTTTTTT
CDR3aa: CASSLYRGSEEKLFF

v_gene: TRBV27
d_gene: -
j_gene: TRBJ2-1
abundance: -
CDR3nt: TGTGCCAGCAGTTTGGACAGTGGCTCCTACAATGAGCAGTTCTTC
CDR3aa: CASSLDSGSYNEQFF

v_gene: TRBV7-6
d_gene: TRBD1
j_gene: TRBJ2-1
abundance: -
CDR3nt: TGTGCCAGCAGCTTAATTTATAGGACAGGGCGCTACAATGAGCAGTTCTTC
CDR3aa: CASSLIYRTGRYNEQFF

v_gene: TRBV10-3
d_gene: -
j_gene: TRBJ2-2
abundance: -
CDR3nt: TGTGCCATCAGTGAGTCGACTCAAGGCAGGGGTGACACCGGGGAGCTGTTTTTT
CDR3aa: CAISESTQGRGDTGELFF

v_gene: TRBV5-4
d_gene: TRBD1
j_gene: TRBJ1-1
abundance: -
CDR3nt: TGTGCCAGCAGCCCGGGACAGCGTGAAGCTTTCTTT
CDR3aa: CASSPGQREAFF

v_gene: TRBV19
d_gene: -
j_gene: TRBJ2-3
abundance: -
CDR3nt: TGTGCCACTGGCGGGGAACCAACACCAGATACGCAGTATTTT
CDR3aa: CATGGEPTPDTQYF

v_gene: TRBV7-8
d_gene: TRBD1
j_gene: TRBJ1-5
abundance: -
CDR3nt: TGTGCCAGCAGCCCGACAGGGATCAATAGCAATCAGCCCCAGCATTTT
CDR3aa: CASSPTGINSNQPQHF

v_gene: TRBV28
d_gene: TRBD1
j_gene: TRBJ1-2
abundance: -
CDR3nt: TGTGCCAGCAGGAGAAGACAGGGGTCTGATGGCTACACCTTC
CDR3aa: CASRRRQGSDGYTF

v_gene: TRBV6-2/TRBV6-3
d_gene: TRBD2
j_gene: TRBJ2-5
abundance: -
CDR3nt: TGTGCCAGCAGTTACTCGGGACTAGCGGGCCAAGAGACCCAGTACTTC
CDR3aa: CASSYSGLAGQETQYF

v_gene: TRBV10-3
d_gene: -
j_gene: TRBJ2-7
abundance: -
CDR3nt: TGTGCCATCAGCCTGACAGGTAACGAGCAGTACTTC
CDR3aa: CAISLTGNEQYF

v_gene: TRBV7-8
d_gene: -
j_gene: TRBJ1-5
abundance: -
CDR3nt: TGTGCCAGCAGCTTAGCGCGAGGGGGTCAGCCCCAGCATTTT
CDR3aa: CASSLARGGQPQHF

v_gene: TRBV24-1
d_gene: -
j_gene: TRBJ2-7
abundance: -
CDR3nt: TGTGCCACCAGTTTCGCCCACAGGAAAGCGATTAGCTACGAGCAGTACTTC
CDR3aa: CATSFAHRKAISYEQYF

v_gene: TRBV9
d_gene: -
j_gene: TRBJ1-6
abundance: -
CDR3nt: TGTGCCAGCAGCGTTCAGGGGCCGAGCGGAAATTCACCCCTCCACTTT
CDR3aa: CASSVQGPSGNSPLHF

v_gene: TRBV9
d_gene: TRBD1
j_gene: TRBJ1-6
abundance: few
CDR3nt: TGTGCCAGCAGCCAAACTTGGACAGGGCAATCACCCCTCCACTTT
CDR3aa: CASSQTWTGQSPLHF

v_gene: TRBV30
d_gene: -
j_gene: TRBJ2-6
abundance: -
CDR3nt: TGTGCCTGGAATCAGGGGGGAACAGGGGCCAACGTCCTGACTTTC
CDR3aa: CAWNQGGTGANVLTF

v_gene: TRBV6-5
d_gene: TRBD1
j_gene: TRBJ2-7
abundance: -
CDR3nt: TGTGCCAGCAAACGACAGGGCCACGAGCAGTACTTC
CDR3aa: CASKRQGHEQYF

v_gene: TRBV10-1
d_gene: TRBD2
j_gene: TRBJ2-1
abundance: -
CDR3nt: TGCGCCAGCAGTGAGTCTAGCGGGAACAACAATGAGCAGTTCTTC
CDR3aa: CASSESSGNNNEQFF

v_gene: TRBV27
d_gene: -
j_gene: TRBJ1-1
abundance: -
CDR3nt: TGTGCCAGCAGTACGAGGGGGGGAGTCTTCTCTGAAGCTTTCTTT
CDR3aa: CASSTRGGVFSEAFF

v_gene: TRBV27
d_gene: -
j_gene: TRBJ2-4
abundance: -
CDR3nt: TGTGCCAGCAGTGCAAGCAGGGGTACGGGTGGATTTCAGTACTTC
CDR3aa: CASSASRGTGGFQYF

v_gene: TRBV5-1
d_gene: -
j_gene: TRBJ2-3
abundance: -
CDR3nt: TGCGCCAGCAGCTTGGCCAGGGGTGGGGGCCAAGATACGCAGTATTTT
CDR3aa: CASSLARGGGQDTQYF

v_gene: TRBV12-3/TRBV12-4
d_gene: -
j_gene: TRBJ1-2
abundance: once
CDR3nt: TGTGCCAGCAGACTTTACTATGGCTACACCTTC
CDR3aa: CASRLYYGYTF

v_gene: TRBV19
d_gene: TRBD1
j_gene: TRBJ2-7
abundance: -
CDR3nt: TGTGCCAGCACGACAGGGCCAAGCTCCTACGAGCAGTACTTC
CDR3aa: CASTTGPSSYEQYF

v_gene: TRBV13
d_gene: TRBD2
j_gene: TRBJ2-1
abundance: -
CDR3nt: TGTGCCAGCAGCCGTAGACATAGCGGGAGGTTTAATGAGCAGTTCTTC
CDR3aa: CASSRRHSGRFNEQFF

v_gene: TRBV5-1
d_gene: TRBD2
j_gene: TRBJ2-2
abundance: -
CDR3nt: TGCGCCAGCAGCTTATCCACTAGCGGAGTCTACACCGGGGAGCTGTTTTTT
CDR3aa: CASSLSTSGVYTGELFF

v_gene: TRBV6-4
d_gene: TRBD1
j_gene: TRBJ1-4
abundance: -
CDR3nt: TGTGCCAGCAGCCAACAGACAGGGGCAAATGAAAAACTGTTTTTT
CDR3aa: CASSQQTGANEKLFF

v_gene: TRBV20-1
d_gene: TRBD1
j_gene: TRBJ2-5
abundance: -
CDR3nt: TGCAGTGCTAGTAGCAAAGGGACAGGGGAAGAGACCCAGTACTTC
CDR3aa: CSASSKGTGEETQYF

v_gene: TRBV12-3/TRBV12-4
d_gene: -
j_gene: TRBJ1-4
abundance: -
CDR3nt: TGTGCCAGCAGTTTGAACAGGGTTGAAAAACTGTTTTTT
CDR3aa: CASSLNRVEKLFF

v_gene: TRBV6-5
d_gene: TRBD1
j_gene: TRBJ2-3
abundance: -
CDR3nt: TGTGCCAGCAGAGGGACAGGGATCACAGATACGCAGTATTTT
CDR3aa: CASRGTGITDTQYF

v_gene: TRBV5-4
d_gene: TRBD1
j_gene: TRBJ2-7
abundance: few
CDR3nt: TGTGCCAGCAGCTTGGCCGGGACAGGGCCCTACGAGCAGTACTTC
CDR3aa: CASSLAGTGPYEQYF

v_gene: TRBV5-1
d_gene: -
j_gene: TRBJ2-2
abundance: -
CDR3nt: TGCGCCAGCAGCCCCGACAGGAGAAACACCGGGGAGCTGTTTTTT
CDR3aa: CASSPDRRNTGELFF

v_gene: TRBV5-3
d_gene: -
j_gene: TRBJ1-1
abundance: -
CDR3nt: TGTGCCAGAAGCTTGGTCGGGGAAGGTACTGAAGCTTTCTTT
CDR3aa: CARSLVGEGTEAFF

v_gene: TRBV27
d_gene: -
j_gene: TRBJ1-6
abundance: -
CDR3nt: TGTGCCAGCAGAAGGAGTGGGTTTAATTCACCCCTCCACTTT
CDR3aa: CASRRSGFNSPLHF

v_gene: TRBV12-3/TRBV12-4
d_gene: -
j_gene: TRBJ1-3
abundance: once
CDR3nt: TGTGCCAGCAGTTATGGACAGCGAAACACCATATATTTT
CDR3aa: CASSYGQRNTIYF

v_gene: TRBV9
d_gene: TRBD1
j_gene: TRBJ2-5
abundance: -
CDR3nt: TGTGCCAGCAGCGGGGGGACAGGGCAAGAGACCCAGTACTTC
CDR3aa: CASSGGTGQETQYF

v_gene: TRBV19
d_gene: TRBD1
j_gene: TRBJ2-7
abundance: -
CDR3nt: TGTGCCAGTAGTATTCCCCGGGACAGGGGCCACGAGCAGTACTTC
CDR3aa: CASSIPRDRGHEQYF

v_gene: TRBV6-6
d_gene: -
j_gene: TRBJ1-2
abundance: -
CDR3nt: TGTGCCAGCAGCCGTCCCCCCTATGGCTACACCTTC
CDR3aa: CASSRPPYGYTF

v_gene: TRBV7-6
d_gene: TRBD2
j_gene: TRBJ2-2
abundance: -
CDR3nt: TGTGCCAGCAGCTTTGGGAGGGAGGGGACCGGGGAGCTGTTTTTT
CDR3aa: CASSFGREGTGELFF

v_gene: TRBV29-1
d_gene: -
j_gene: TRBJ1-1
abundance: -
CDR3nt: TGCAGCGTTTCCCCACAGGGACTAAACACTGAAGCTTTCTTT
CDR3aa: CSVSPQGLNTEAFF

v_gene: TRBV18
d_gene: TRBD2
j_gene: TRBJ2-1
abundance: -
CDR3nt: TGTGCCAGCTCTTTTCTAGCGGGGGCTAGCTCCTACAATGAGCAGTTCTTC
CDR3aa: CASSFLAGASSYNEQFF

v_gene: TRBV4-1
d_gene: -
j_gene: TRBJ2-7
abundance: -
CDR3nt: TGCGCCAGCAGCCCGGAAACTGGACTCAACACCTACGAGCAGTACTTC
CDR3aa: CASSPETGLNTYEQYF

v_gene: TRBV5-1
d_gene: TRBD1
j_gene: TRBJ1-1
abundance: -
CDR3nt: TGCGCCAGCAGCTTAGGCCGGGACAGGGTCCCTGAAGCTTTCTTT
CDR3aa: CASSLGRDRVPEAFF